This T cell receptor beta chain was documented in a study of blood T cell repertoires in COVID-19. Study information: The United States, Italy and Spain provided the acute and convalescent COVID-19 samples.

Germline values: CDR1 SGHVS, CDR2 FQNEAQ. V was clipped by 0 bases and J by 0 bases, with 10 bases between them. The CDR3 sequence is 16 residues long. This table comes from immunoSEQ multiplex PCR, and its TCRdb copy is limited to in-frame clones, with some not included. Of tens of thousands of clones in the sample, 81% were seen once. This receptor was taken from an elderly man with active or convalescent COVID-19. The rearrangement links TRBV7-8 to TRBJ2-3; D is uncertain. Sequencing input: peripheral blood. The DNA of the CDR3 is TGTGCCAGCAGCTTAGCAGACCCCGGGAGCACAGATACGCAGTATTTT. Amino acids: CASSLADPGSTDTQYF.